The rows below give T cell receptor beta chains drawn from one sample of a study of regulatory T cells in long-lasting Graves disease. In TCRdb, the multiplex PCR reads were re-called with MiXCR into one record per CDR3 protein. The table shows 450,000 to 600,000 distinct CDR3 sequences, with 13% occurring only once. These records were also assigned to another study, of T cells in Graves' hyperthyroidism and ophthalmopathy.

Material: peripheral blood mononuclear cells (PBMCs), obtained at new diagnosis, from a patient treated with antithyroid drugs. The origin of the receptors is a man in his thirties or forties with Graves disease. The CDR3 runs from the conserved cysteine through the conserved F or W. A D gene is named only where the DNA matches it firmly.

.,TRBJ2-5,TRBV27,CASSPSSGVGETQYF
TRBD1,TRBJ2-3,TRBV12-5,CASGSGQGLTDTQYF
.,TRBJ1-3,TRBV7-9,CASKTGSRRGRGNTIYF
.,TRBJ2-7,TRBV2,CASRLPWSYEQYF
TRBD1,TRBJ2-3,TRBV19,CASSMAGGQDTDTQYF
.,TRBJ2-3,TRBV18,CASSPPAAYGADTQYF
.,TRBJ2-1,TRBV11-3,CASSPHRTGNGEQFF
.,TRBJ2-7,TRBV19,CASRQGPEQYF
TRBD2,TRBJ2-5,TRBV27,CASSLLAGVWETQYF
.,TRBJ2-3,TRBV20-1,CSASWTADTQYF
.,TRBJ2-1,TRBV18,CASSPWEDNEQFF
TRBD1,TRBJ1-2,TRBV5-1,CASSFGRTGDPGYTF
TRBD1,TRBJ2-2,TRBV6-2/TRBV6-3,CASSYDRLYGTGNTGELFF
.,TRBJ1-2,TRBV27,CASGYLKGANGYTF
TRBD2,TRBJ2-3,TRBV12-3/TRBV12-4,CASSSPSGLAGKDTQYF